This TCR beta chain was sequenced in a study of CD8+ T cells in alopecia areata. About the research overall: Treated patients were given oral tofacitinib, which was dosed at 5 to 10 mg twice daily.

Following RNA extraction, reverse transcription yielded cDNA that acted as the sequencing template. TCRdb's copy holds only in-frame clones and misses some; the assay was immunoSEQ multiplex PCR. This table has 160,000 or so clones, 40% to 60% appearing once. Remarks on this clone: Other DNA sequences in this specimen translate into the identical CDR3.

V lost 6 bases and J 2 bases, leaving 7 bases between the germline ends. Germline assignment: CDR1 MGHDK and CDR2 SYGVNS. This CDR3 spans 12 amino acids. This specimen consisted of CD8+ T cells sorted from blood, obtained at week 0. V is TRBV25-1 and J is TRBJ1-1; D ambiguous. This sequence originates from a human donor with alopecia areata. CDR3 loop: CASSGPNTEAFF. In nucleotides, the CDR3 is TGTGCCAGCAGCGGGCCTAACACTGAAGCTTTCTTT.